A single sample is the source of the 10 T cell receptor beta chains below, sequenced in a study of T cell clonality in common variable immunodeficiency. Method: immunoSEQ multiplex PCR; TCRdb's copy keeps in-frame clones and lacks some. The sample includes about 43,000 clones, none of them occurring once. Material: peripheral blood mononuclear cells. The receptors shown here come from a person aged 18 to 75 in good health.

Comment on this clone: The missing CDR3 end, 3 residues past where the read stops, is filled in from the germline J gene. V gene TRBV7-9 combines with J gene TRBJ2-4, with unresolved D. The germline V gene has CDR1 SEHNR and CDR2 FQNEAQ (reference sequence). The CDR3 loop spans 13 amino acids. The CDR3 is CASSPNLGYGQYF. CDR3 bases read: TGTGCCAGCAGCCCCAACTTGGGCTATGGT.

This clone showed up many times. The read ends 3 residues before the CDR3 terminus; that terminus is restored from the germline J gene. The V call is TRBV9, the J call TRBJ2-5; D perhaps matches TRBD2 (6 bases). Germline CDR1 and CDR2: SGDLS and YYNGEE. V lost 0 bases and J lost 6, with 9 bases in between. This CDR3 has 13 residues. The CDR3 sequence: CASSVEEGKTQYF. The covered CDR3 bases are TGTGCCAGCAGCGTAGAGGAGGGGAAGACC.

This clone was recorded many times. Read data end 3 residues before the CDR3 end; the end is taken from the germline J gene. The V call is TRBV20-1, the J call TRBJ2-4; 8 nucleotides agree with TRBD1. The V segment lost 2 bases and the J segment 9 bases; nucleotides outside the gene matches: 6. Germline V gives CDR1 DFQATT, CDR2 SNEGSKA (reference sequence). The CDR3 covers 13 residues. The CDR3 loop reads CSARTGGVGIQYF. The sequenced part of the CDR3 DNA is TGCAGTGCTAGAACAGGGGGAGTCGGCATT.

This clone was seen at least ten times. Read sequence stops 3 residues before the CDR3 end, and the germline J gene provides the missing end. The V gene is TRBV10-3, the J gene TRBJ2-5; TRBD2 is a possible D gene (6 bases). Trimming took off 6 bases at V and 1 base at J, with 12 bases between the two ends. Germline V gene sequence: CDR1 ENHRY, CDR2 SYGVKD. The CDR3 is 14 residues long. The DNA read from the CDR3 is TGTGCCATCAGACCTGGACTACCCCAAGAGACC. Protein sequence: CAIRPGLPQET. The full CDR3 protein is CAIRPGLPQETQYF.

This clone was detected many times. CDR3 sequence reads: CASSPGGAGANVLTF. The CDR3 DNA, read in part, is TGCGCCAGCAGCCCGGGGGGGGCTGGGGCCAACGTC. The genes are TRBV5-1 and TRBJ2-6; 8 bases line up with TRBD2. The read falls 3 residues short of the CDR3 end, and the missing part is taken from the germline J gene. This CDR3 is 15 amino acids long. Unmatched junction bases numbered 2, after V lost 4 bases and J lost 2 bases. Germline V lookup: CDR1 SGHRS, CDR2 YFSETQ.

This clone has ten or more counts. With the read ending 3 residues before the CDR3 end, the germline J gene is used to fill in that end. V and J are TRBV20-1 and TRBJ2-5, with 9 bases lining up with TRBD2. The CDR3 is made up of 14 amino acids. V gave up 6 bases and J gave up 4 bases; unmatched junction bases: 9. Germline-derived CDR1 and CDR2 are DFQATT and SNEGSKA (reference sequence). The CDR3: CSADPGTSLETQYF. The covered CDR3 bases are TGCAGTGCAGACCCCGGGACTAGCCTAGAGACC.

This clone was picked up many times. The CDR3 end falls 3 residues outside the read, so it is completed with the germline J gene. The gene calls are TRBV30 and TRBJ1-1; 8 bases map to TRBD1. The CDR3 consists of 14 residues. Germline V gives CDR1 GTSNPN, CDR2 SVGIG (reference sequence). V lost 4 bases to trimming and J lost 5 bases; unmatched junction nucleotides: 9. The CDR3 loop is CAWISDRVLTEAFF. The sequenced part of the CDR3 DNA is TGTGCCTGGATTTCGGACAGGGTCCTAACTGAA.

This clone was seen at least ten times. The DNA ends 3 residues before the CDR3 does, and the rest of the CDR3 is filled in from the germline J gene. The J gene is TRBJ1-1, the V gene TRBV20-1; TRBD1 is a possible D gene (6 bases). The CDR3 runs to 16 residues. The V gene lost 0 bases and the J gene lost 4 bases, with 18 bases spanning the gap. Germline V gene data show CDR1 as DFQATT and CDR2 as SNEGSKA (reference sequence). Partial CDR3 DNA: TGCAGTGCTAGAGATCTACAGGGCAGCGGAGGCACTGAA. This translates into CSARDLQGSGGTE. The full CDR3 is CSARDLQGSGGTEAFF.

A word on this clone: The CDR3 goes on 3 residues after the read ends, and that part is filled in from the germline J gene. The chain carries TRBV19 and TRBJ1-2, with D unresolved. CDR1 and CDR2 (germline): LNHDA, SQIVND (reference sequence). The CDR3 is 14 residues long. The DNA read from the CDR3 is TGTGCCAGTAGCAGCGGGTCCTACACAGATACC. It is translated as CASSSGSYTDT. The CDR3 reads in full as CASSSGSYTDTYTF.

This clone was counted many times. The missing CDR3 end, 3 residues past where the read stops, is filled in from the germline J gene. The gene calls are TRBV2 and TRBJ1-2; weak D call: TRBD1 (5 bases). The germline CDR1 and CDR2 sequences are SNHLY and FYNNEI. CDR3 length: 13 amino acids. The V and J ends lost 6 bases and 5 bases respectively, with 13 bases between them. The CDR3 here is CASSESRGYGYTF. The covered CDR3 bases are TGTGCCAGCAGCGAGAGTAGGGGTTATGGC.